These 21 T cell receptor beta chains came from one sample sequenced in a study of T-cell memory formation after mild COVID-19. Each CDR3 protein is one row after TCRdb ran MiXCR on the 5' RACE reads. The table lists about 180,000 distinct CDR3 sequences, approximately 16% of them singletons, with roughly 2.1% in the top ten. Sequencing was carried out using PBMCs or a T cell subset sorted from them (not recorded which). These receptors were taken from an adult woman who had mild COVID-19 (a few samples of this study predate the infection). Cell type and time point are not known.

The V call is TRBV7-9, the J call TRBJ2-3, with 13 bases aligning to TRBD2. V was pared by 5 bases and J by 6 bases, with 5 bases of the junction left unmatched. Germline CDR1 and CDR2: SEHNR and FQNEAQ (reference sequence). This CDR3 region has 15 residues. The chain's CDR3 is CASSTGTSGMDTQYF. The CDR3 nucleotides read TGTGCCAGCAGCACCGGGACTAGCGGGATGGATACGCAGTATTTT.

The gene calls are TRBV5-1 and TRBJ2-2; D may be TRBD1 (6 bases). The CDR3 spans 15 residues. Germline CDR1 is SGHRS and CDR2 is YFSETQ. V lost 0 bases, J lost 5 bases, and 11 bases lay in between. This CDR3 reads CASSLGQEGTGELFF. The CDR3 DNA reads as TGCGCCAGCAGCTTGGGACAGGAAGGGACCGGGGAGCTGTTTTTT.

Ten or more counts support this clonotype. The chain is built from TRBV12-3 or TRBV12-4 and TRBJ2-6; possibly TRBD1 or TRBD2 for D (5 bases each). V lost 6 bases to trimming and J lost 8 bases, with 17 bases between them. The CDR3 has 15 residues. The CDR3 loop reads CASRRSGTGTNVLTF. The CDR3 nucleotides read TGTGCCAGCAGGAGGTCCGGGACGGGAACCAACGTCCTGACTTTC.

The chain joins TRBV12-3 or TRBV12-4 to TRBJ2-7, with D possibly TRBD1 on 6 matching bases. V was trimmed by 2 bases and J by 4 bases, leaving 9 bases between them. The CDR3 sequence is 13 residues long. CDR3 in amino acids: CASSLTGLYEQYF. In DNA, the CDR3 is TGTGCCAGCAGTTTAACAGGGCTATACGAGCAGTACTTC.

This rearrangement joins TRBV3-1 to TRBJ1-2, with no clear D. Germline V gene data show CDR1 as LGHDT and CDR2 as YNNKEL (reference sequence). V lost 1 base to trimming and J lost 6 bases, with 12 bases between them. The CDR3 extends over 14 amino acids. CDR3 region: CASSQAGSEDGYTF. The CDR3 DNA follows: TGTGCCAGCAGCCAAGCCGGGTCAGAGGATGGCTACACCTTC.

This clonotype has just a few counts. The CDR3 bases are TGCGCCAGCAGCCAAGGGACACCACTCTCCAATCAGCCCCAGCATTTT. Translated: CASSQGTPLSNQPQHF. This sequence joins TRBV4-1 and TRBJ1-5; perhaps TRBD1 as D (5 bases). With 1 base removed from V and 3 bases from J, the gap between germline ends came to 13 bases. This CDR3 is 16 amino acids long. Germline CDR1 reads MGHRA; CDR2 reads YSYEKL.

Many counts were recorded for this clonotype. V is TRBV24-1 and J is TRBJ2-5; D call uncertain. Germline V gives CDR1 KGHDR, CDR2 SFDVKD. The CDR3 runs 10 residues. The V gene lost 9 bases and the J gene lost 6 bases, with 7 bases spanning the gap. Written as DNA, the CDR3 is TGTGCCACCGTCCACAAGACCCAGTACTTC. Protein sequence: CATVHKTQYF.

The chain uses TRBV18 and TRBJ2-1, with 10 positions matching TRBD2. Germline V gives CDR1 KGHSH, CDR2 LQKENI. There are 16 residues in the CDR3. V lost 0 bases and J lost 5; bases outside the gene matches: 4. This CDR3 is CASSPPSLAGNNEQFF. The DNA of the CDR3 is TGTGCCAGCTCACCACCGTCACTAGCGGGAAACAATGAGCAGTTCTTC. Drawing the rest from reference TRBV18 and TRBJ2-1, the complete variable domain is NAGVMQNPRHLVRRRGQEARLRCSPMKGHSHVYWYRQLPEEGLKFMVYLQKENIIDESGMPKERFSAEFPKEGPSILRIQQVVRGDSAAYFCASSPPSLAGNNEQFFGPGTRLTVL.

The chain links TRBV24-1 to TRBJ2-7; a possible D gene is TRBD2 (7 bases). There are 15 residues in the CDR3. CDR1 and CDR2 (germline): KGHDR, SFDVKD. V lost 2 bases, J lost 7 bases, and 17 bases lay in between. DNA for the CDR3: TGTGCCACCAGTGATTCGGGGGGCGCGTCGGGGGAGCAGTACTTC. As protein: CATSDSGGASGEQYF.

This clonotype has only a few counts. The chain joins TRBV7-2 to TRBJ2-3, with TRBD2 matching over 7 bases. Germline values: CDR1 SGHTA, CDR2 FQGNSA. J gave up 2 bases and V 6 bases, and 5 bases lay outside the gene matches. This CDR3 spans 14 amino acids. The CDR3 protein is CASSRDYYTDTQYF. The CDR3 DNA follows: TGTGCCAGCAGTCGGGACTACTACACAGATACGCAGTATTTT.

The CDR3 sequence is CATSDLGRQFF. The CDR3 DNA follows: TGTGCCACCAGTGATTTAGGTAGGCAGTTCTTC. The chain carries TRBV24-1 and TRBJ2-1; unclear D gene. V was cut by 1 base and J by 12 bases, with 6 bases left in between. The CDR3 sequence is 11 residues long. CDR1 and CDR2 (germline): KGHDR, SFDVKD.

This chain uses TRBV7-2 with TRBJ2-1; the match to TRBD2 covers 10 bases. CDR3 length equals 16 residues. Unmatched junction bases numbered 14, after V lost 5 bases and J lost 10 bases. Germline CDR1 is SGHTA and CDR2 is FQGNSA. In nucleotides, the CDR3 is TGTGCCAGCAGCCTCATGTCGGTAGCGGGAGGAGGAGAGCAGTTCTTC. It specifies CASSLMSVAGGGEQFF. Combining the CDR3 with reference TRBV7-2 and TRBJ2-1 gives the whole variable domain GAGVSQSPSNKVTEKGKDVELRCDPISGHTALYWYRQSLGQGLEFLIYFQGNSAPDKSGLPSDRFSAERTGGSVSTLTIQRTQQEDSAVYLCASSLMSVAGGGEQFFGPGTRLTVL.

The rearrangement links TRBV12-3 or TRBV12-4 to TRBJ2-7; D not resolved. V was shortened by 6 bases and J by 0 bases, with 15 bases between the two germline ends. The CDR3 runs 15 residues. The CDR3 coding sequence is TGTGCCAGCAGCCCCCTTTCTGGCGGCTCCTACGAGCAGTACTTC. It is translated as CASSPLSGGSYEQYF.

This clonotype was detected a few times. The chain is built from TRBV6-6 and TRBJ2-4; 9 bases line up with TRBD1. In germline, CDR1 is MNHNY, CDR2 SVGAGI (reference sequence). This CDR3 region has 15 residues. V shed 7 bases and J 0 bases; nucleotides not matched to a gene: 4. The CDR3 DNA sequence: TGTGCCAGCACCATACAGGGGGCAGCCAAAAACATTCAGTACTTC. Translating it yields CASTIQGAAKNIQYF.

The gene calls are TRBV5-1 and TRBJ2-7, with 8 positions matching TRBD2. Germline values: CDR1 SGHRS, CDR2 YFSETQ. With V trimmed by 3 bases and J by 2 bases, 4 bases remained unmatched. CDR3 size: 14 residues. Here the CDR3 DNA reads TGCGCCAGCAGCTCGGGGACTAGTACCTACGAGCAGTACTTC. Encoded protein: CASSSGTSTYEQYF.

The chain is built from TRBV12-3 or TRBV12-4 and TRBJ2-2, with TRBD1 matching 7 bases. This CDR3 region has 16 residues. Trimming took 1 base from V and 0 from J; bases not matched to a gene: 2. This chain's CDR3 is CASSLEGTANTGELFF. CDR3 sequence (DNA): TGTGCCAGCAGTTTAGAAGGGACAGCGAACACCGGGGAGCTGTTTTTT.

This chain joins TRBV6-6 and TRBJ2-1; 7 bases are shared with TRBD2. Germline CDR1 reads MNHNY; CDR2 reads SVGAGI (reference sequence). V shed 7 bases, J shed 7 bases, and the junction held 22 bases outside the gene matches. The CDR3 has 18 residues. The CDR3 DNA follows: TGTGCCAGCACCGCCCAGGTCATGAGCAGGGAGGGCCGGAATGAGCAGTTCTTC. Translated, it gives CASTAQVMSREGRNEQFF.

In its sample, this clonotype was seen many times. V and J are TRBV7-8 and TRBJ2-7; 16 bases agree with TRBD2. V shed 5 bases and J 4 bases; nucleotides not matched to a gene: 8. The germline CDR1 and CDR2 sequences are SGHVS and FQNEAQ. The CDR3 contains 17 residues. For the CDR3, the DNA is TGTGCCAGCAGCCCAGGGACTAGCGGGGGGGCGGTTTACGAGCAGTACTTC. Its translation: CASSPGTSGGAVYEQYF.

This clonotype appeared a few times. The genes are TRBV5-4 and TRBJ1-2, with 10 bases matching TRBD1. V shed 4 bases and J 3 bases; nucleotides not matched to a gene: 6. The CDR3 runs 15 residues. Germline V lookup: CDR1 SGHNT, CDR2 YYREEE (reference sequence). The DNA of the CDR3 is TGTGCCAGCAGCCAAGGACAGGGGGGCGACTATGGCTACACCTTC. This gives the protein CASSQGQGGDYGYTF.

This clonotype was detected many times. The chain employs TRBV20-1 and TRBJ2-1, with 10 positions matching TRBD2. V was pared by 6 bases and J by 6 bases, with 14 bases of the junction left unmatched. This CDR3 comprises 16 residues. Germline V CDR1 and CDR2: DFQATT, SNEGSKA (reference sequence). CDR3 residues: CSALGGLAGASNEQFF. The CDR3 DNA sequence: TGCAGTGCCCTGGGAGGCCTAGCGGGAGCTAGCAATGAGCAGTTCTTC.

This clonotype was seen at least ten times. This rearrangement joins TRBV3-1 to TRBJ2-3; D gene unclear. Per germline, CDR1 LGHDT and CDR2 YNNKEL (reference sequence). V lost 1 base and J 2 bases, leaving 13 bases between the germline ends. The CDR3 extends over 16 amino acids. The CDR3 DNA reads TGTGCCAGCAGCCAAGCCAAGGGAACCACCACAGATACGCAGTATTTT. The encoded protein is CASSQAKGTTTDTQYF.